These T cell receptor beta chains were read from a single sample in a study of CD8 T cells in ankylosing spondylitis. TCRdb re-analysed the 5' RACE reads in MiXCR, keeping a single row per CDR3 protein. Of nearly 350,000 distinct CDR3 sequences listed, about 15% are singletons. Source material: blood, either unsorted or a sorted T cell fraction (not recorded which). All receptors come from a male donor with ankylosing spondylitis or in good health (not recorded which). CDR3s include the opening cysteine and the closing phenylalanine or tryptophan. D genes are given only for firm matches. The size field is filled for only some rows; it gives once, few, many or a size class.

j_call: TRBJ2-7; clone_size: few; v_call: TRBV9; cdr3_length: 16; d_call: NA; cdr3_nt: TGTGCCAGCAGCGTATCTCCCGGTACTAGCTCCTACGAGCAGTACTTC; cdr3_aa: CASSVSPGTSSYEQYF
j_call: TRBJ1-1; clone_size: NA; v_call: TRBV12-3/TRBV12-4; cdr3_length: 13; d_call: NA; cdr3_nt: TGTGCCAGCAGTTTTTTGGGGGACACTGAAGCTTTCTTT; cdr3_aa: CASSFLGDTEAFF
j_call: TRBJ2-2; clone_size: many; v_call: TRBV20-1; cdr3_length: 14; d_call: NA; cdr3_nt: TGCAGTGCTAGTAGGTGGGGAGACACCGGGGAGCTGTTTTTT; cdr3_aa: CSASRWGDTGELFF
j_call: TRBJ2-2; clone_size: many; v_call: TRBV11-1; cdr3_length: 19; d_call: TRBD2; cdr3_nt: TGTGCCAGCAGCCCCCCTTCCGCCGGGACTAGCGGGTACACCGGGGAGCTGTTTTTT; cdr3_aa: CASSPPSAGTSGYTGELFF
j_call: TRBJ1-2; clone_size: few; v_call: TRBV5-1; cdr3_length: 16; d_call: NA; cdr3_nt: TGCGCCAGCAGCTTGAGGGGGTACCCCGCTAACTATGGCTACACCTTC; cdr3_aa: CASSLRGYPANYGYTF
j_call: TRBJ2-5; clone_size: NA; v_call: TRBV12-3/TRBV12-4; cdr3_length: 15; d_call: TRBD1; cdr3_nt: TGTGCCAGCAGACCAGGACAGGGGGCTGGTGAGACCCAGTACTTC; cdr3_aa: CASRPGQGAGETQYF
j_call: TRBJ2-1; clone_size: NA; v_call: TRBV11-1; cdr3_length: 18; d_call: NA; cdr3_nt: TGTGCCAGCAGCTCCCTGGGGGGTGACAGGCGAAGGTACAATGAGCAGTTCTTC; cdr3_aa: CASSSLGGDRRRYNEQFF
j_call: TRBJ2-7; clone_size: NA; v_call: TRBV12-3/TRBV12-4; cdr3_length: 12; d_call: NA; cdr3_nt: TGTGCCAGCAGTTTTGATCCCTACGAGCAGTACTTC; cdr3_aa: CASSFDPYEQYF
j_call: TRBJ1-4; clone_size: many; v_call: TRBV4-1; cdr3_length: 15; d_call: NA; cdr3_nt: TGCGCCAGCACCCAACGGGGGTTCACTAATGAAAAACTGTTTTTT; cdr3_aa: CASTQRGFTNEKLFF
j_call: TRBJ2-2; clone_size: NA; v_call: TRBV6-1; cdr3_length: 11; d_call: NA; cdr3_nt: TGTGCCAGCAGCGAACTAGGGGAGCTGTTTTTT; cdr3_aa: CASSELGELFF
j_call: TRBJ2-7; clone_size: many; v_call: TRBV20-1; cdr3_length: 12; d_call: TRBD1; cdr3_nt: TGCAGTGTTGGACAGGGAAACTACGAGCAGTACTTC; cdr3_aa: CSVGQGNYEQYF
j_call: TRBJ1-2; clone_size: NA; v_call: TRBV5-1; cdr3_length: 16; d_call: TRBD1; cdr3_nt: TGCGCCAGCAGCTTCGGGCAGGGGGACGGCGGTTATGGCTACACCTTC; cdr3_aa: CASSFGQGDGGYGYTF
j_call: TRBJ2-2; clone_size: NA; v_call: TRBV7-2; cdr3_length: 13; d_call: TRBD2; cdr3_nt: TGTGCCAGCAGCTTAGGGGGAGGGGTGGAGCTGTTTTTT; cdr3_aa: CASSLGGGVELFF
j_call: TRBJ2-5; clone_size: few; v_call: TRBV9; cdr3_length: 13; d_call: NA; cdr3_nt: TGTGCCAGCACCCCGACGGCGTCAGAGACCCAGTACTTC; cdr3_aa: CASTPTASETQYF
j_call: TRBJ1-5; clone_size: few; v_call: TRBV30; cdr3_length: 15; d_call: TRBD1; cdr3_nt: TGTGCCTGGTCCCGTCGGACAGGGGGTAATCAGCCCCAGCATTTT; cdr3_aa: CAWSRRTGGNQPQHF
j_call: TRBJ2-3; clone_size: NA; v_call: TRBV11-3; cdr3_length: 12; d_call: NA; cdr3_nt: TGTGCCAGCGGGGCGAACACAGATACGCAGTATTTT; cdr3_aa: CASGANTDTQYF
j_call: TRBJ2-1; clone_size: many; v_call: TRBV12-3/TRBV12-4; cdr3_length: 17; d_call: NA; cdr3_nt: TGTGCCAGCAGTTCCTCAAGGGGGGGACTCCTCTACAATGAGCAGTTCTTC; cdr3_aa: CASSSSRGGLLYNEQFF
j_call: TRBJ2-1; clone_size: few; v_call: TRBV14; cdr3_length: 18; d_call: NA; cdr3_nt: TGTGCCAGCAGCCAAGAGAGCAGGGCTTTTTCGGGGTACAATGAGCAGTTCTTC; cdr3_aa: CASSQESRAFSGYNEQFF
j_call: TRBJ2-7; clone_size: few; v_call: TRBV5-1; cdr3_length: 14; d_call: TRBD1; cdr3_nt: TGCGCCAGCAGCTGGGACAGGAGCGTCTACGAGCAGTACTTC; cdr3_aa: CASSWDRSVYEQYF
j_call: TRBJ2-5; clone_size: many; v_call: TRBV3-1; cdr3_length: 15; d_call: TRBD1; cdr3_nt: TGTGCCAGCAGCAGGGACAGGGTTGTCACGGAGACCCAGTACTTC; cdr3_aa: CASSRDRVVTETQYF
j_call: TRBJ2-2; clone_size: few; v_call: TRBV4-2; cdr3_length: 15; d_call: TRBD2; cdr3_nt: TGTGCCAGCAGCCTCGAAAGCGGGGGTACCGGGGAGCTGTTTTTT; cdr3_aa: CASSLESGGTGELFF
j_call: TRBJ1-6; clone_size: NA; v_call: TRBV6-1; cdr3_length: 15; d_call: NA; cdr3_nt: TGTGCCAGCAGTGAAGCGCAGGCAGGGAGGTCACCCCTCCACTTT; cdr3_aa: CASSEAQAGRSPLHF
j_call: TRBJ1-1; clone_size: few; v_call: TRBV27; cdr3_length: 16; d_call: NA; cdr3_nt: TGTGCCAGCGTCACCTCGAAGGGTCGGGGTGGCACTGAAGCTTTCTTT; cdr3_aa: CASVTSKGRGGTEAFF
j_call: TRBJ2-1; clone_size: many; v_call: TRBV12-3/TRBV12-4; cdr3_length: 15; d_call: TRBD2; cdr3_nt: TGTGCCAGCAGTACGACTAGCGGGGTCCGCAATGAGCAGTTCTTC; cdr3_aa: CASSTTSGVRNEQFF
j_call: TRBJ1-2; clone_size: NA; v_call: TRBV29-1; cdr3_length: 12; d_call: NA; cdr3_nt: TGCAGCGTTGTCATGAACTCCTATGGCTACACCTTC; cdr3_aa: CSVVMNSYGYTF
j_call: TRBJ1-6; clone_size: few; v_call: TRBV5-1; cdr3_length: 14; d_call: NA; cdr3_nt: TGCGCCAGCAGCTTGGACTCATCGGGGACACCCCTCCACTTT; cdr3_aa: CASSLDSSGTPLHF
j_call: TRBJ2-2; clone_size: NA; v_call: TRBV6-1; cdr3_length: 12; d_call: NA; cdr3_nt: TGTGCCAGCGGGAGGCCCACCGGGGAGCTGTTTTTT; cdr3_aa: CASGRPTGELFF
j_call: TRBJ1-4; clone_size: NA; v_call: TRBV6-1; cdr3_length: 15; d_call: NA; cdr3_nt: TGTGCCAGCACCGGATCCGGAAATCCAAGTGAAAAACTGTTTTTT; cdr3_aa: CASTGSGNPSEKLFF
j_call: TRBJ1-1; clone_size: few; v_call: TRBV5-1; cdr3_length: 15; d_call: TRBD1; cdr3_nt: TGCGCCAGCAGCGAAGTGGGACAGATGAACACTGAAGCTTTCTTT; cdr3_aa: CASSEVGQMNTEAFF
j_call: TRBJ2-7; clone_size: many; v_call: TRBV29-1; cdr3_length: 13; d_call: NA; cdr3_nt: TGCAGCGTTGTCGCCCCAGCCAGCTACGAGCAGTACTTC; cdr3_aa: CSVVAPASYEQYF
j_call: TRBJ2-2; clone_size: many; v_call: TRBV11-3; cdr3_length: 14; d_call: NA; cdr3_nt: TGTGCCAGCAGCTTAACGGCGAACACCGGGGAGCTGTTTTTT; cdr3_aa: CASSLTANTGELFF
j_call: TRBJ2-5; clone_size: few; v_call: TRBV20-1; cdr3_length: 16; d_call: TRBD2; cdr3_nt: TGCAGTGCTAGAGACGGGACTAGCGGGCAGGGAAAGACCCAGTACTTC; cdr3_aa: CSARDGTSGQGKTQYF
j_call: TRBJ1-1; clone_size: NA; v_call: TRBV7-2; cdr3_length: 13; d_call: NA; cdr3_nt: TGTGCCAGCAGCTTAGCAGCCGGGACAGAAGCTTTCTTT; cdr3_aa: CASSLAAGTEAFF
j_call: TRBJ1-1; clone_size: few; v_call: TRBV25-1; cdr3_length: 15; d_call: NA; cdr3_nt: TGTGCCAGCAGTGGGGAGACGGCGTCCCGTACTGAAGCTTTCTTT; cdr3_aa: CASSGETASRTEAFF
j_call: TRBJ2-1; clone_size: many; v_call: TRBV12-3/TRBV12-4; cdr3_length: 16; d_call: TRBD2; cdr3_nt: TGTGCCAGCAGTCAGGGGACTAGCGGGGCCTACAATGAGCAGTTCTTC; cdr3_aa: CASSQGTSGAYNEQFF
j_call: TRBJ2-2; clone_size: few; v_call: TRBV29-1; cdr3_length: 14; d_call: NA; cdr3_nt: TGCAGCGCGGCGGAGGCCCGGGACACCGGGGAGCTGTTTTTT; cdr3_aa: CSAAEARDTGELFF
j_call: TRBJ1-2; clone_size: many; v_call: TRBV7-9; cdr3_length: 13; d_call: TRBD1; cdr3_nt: TGTGCCAGCAGCTCCCGGGACAGGGATGGCTACACCTTC; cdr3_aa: CASSSRDRDGYTF
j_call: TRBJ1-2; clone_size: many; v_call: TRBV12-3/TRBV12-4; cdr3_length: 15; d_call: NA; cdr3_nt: TGTGCCAGCAGTCCTACCGGGACACCAAACTATGGCTACACCTTC; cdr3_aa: CASSPTGTPNYGYTF
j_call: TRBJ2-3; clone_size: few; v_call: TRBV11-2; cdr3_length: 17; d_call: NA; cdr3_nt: TGTGCCAGCAGCTTAGACGTCGGCTTTTCCCGGGCGGGCACGCAGTATTTT; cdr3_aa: CASSLDVGFSRAGTQYF
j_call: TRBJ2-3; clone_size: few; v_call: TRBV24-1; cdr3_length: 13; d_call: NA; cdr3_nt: TGTGCCACCAGTGACCCTAGCACAGATACGCAGTATTTT; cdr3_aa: CATSDPSTDTQYF
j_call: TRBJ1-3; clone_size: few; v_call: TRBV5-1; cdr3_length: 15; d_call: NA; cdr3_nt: TGCGCCAGCAGCTTGGAAGGGGTTTCTGGAAACACCATATATTTT; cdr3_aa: CASSLEGVSGNTIYF
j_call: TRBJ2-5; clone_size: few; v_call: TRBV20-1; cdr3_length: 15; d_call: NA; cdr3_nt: TGCAGTGCTAGAGTCGCTGTGGGGGCCGAGCAGACCCAGTACTTC; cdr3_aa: CSARVAVGAEQTQYF
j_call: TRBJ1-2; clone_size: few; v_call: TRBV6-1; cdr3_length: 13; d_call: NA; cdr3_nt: TGTGCCAGCAGGATTGACGGTTCTAATGGCTACACCTTC; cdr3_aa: CASRIDGSNGYTF
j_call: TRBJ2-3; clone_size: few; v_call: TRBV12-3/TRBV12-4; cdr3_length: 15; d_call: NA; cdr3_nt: TGTGCCAGCAGTTTAGCGCTCAACGCTCCCCTTCGCTGGGATTTT; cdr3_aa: CASSLALNAPLRWDF
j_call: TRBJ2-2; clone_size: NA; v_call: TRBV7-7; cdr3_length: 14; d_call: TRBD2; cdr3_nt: TGTGCCAGCAGCTCCGGGACTAGCGCCGGGGAGCTGTTTTTT; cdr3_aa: CASSSGTSAGELFF
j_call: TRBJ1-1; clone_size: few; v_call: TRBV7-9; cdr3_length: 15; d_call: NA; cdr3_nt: TGTGCCAGCAGCTTGGTACGGGACATGAACACTGAAGCTTTCTTT; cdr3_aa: CASSLVRDMNTEAFF
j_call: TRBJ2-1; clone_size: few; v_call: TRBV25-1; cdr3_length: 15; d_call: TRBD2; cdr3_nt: TGTGCCAGCAGTCGGGGAGCGGGGACCTACAATGAGCAGTTCTTC; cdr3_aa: CASSRGAGTYNEQFF
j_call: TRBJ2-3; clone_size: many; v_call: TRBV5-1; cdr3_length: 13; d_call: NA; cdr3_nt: TGCGCCAGCAGCTTGACTGGGGGAGATACGCAGTATTTT; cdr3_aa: CASSLTGGDTQYF
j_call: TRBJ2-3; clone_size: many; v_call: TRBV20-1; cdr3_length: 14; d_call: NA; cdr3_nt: TGCAGTGCTGCTGGACCGAAAAGCACAGATACGCAGTATTTT; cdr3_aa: CSAAGPKSTDTQYF
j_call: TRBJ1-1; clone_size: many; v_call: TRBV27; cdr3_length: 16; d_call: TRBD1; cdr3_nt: TGTGCCAGCAGTCCTTGGGACAGGGTGGGGAACACTGAAGCTTTCTTT; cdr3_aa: CASSPWDRVGNTEAFF
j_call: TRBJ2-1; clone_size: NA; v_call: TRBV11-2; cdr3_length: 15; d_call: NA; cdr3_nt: TGTGCCAGCAGCTCGTTCAGGGGAGAACGGAATGAGCAGTTCTTC; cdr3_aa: CASSSFRGERNEQFF
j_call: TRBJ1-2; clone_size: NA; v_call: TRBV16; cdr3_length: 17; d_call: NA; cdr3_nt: TGTGCCAGCAGCCAATCGATGACAGTCCTCTTCTTTCGTGGCTACACCTTC; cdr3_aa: CASSQSMTVLFFRGYTF
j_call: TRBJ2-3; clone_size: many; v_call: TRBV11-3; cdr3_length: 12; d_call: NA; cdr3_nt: TGTGCCAGCAGCTTAGTTTTAGATACGCAGTATTTT; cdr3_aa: CASSLVLDTQYF
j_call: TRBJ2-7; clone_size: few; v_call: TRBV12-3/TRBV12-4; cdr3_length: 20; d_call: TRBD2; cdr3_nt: TGTGCCAGCAGTTTCCCCGCAGGGAGGCCTACTAGCGGGAGGGGACCCGAGCAGTACTTC; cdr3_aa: CASSFPAGRPTSGRGPEQYF
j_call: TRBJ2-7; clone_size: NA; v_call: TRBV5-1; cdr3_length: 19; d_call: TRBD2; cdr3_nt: TGCGCCAGCAGCTCCATACGGACTAGCGGGGGGGAAAGCTCCTACGAGCAGTACTTC; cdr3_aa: CASSSIRTSGGESSYEQYF
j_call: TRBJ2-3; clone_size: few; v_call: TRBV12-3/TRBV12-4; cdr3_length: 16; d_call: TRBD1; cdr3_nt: TGTGCCAGCAGTCTAACAGGGGTGGCCATAACAGCTACGCAGTATTTT; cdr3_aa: CASSLTGVAITATQYF
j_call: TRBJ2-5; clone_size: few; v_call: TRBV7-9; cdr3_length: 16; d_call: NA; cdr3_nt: TGTGCCAGCAGCCCGCCGGGTGTCTGGGACCAAGAGACCCAGTACTTC; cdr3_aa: CASSPPGVWDQETQYF